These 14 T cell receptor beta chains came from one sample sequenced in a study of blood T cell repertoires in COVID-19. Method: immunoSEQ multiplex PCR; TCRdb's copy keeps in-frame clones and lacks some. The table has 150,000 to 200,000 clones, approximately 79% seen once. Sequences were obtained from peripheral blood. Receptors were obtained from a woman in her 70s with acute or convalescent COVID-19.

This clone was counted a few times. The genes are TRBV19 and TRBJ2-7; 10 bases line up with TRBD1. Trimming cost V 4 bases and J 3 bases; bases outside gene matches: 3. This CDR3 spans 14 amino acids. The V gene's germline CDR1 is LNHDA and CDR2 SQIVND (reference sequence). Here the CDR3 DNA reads TGTGCCAGTAGTAGGGGGGACAGGGGCTACGAGCAGTACTTC. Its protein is CASSRGDRGYEQYF.

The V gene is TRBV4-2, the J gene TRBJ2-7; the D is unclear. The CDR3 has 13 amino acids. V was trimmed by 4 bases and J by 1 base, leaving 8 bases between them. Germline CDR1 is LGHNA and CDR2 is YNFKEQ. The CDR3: CASSLQESYEQYF. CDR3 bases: TGTGCCAGCAGCCTCCAGGAATCCTACGAGCAGTACTTC.

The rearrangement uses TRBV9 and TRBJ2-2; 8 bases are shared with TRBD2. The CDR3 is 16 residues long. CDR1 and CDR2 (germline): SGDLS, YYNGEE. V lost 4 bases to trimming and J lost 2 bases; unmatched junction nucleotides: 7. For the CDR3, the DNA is TGTGCCAGCAGCTGGGGACTAGTAGAAAACACCGGGGAGCTGTTTTTT. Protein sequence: CASSWGLVENTGELFF.

CDR3 protein: CASTGTSGRDFGYTGELFF. DNA for the CDR3: TGTGCCAGCACAGGGACTAGCGGGAGGGATTTTGGGTACACCGGGGAGCTGTTTTTT. The chain combines TRBV27 with TRBJ2-2; 16 bases are a match to TRBD2. With 7 bases clipped from V and 3 bases from J, the junction kept 11 bases outside the gene matches. Germline lookup yields CDR1 MNHEY and CDR2 SMNVEV (reference sequence). The CDR3 covers 19 residues.

The CDR3 DNA reads as TGTGCCAGCAGCCCTAATTCCGCTAGCGGGGTAAAAGAGACCCAGTACTTC. This translates into CASSPNSASGVKETQYF. The gene calls are TRBV7-2 and TRBJ2-5; TRBD2 matches at 9 bases. Germline CDR1 reads SGHTA; CDR2 reads FQGNSA. V gave up 5 bases and J gave up 3 bases; unmatched junction bases: 13. The CDR3 is made up of 17 amino acids.

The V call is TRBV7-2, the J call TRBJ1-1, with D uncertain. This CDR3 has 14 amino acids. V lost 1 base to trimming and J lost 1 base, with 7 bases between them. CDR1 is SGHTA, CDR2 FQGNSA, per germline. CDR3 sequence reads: CASSLGGRNTEAFF. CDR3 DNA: TGTGCCAGCAGCTTAGGTGGCAGGAACACTGAAGCTTTCTTT. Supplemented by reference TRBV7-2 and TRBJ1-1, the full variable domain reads GAGVSQSPSNKVTEKGKDVELRCDPISGHTALYWYRQSLGQGLEFLIYFQGNSAPDKSGLPSDRFSAERTGGSVSTLTIQRTQQEDSAVYLCASSLGGRNTEAFFGQGTRLTVV.

The CDR3 here is CASSQDSLSAFF. CDR3 sequence (DNA): TGTGCCAGCAGCCAAGATAGCTTGTCAGCTTTCTTT. This chain joins TRBV14 and TRBJ1-1; D remains unclear. The V gene's germline CDR1 is SGHDN and CDR2 FVKESK. This CDR3 spans 12 amino acids. V shed 0 bases and J shed 10 bases, with 9 bases lying between them.

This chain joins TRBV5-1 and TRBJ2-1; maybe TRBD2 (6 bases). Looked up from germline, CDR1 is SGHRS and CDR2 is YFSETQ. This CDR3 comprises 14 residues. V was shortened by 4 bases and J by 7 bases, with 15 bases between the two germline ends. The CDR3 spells CASSLGTSGNEQFF. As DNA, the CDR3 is TGCGCCAGCAGCCTGGGGACTTCGGGGAATGAGCAGTTCTTC. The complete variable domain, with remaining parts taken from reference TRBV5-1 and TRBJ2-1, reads KAGVTQTPRYLIKTRGQQVTLSCSPISGHRSVSWYQQTPGQGLQFLFEYFSETQRNKGNFPGRFSGRQFSNSRSEMNVSTLELGDSALYLCASSLGTSGNEQFFGPGTRLTVL.

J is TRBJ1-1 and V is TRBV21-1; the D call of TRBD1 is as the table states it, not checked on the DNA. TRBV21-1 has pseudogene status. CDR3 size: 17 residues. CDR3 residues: CASSPRATGALNTEAFF. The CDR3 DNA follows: TGTGCCAGCAGCCCTCGCGCGACAGGGGCCCTAAACACTGAAGCTTTCTTT.

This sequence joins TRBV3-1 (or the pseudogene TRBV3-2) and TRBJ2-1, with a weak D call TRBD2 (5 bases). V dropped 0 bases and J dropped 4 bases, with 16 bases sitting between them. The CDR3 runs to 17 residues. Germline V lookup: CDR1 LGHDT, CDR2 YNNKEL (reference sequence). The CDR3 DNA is TGTGCCAGCAGCCAAGAAGGAGTGCCTCGGGGATACAATGAGCAGTTCTTC. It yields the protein CASSQEGVPRGYNEQFF.

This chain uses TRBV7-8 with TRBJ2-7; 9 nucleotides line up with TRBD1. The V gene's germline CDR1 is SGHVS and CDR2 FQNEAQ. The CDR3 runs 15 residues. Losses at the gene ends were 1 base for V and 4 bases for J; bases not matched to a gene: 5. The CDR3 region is CASSLVGTGIYEQYF. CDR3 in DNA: TGTGCCAGCAGCTTAGTTGGGACAGGGATATACGAGCAGTACTTC.

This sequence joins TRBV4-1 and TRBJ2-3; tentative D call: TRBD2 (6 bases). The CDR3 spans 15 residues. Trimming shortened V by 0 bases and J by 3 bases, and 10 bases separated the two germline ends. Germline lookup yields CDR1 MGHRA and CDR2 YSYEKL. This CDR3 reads CASSQEFSGTDTQYF. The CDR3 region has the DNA TGCGCCAGCAGCCAAGAGTTCAGCGGGACAGATACGCAGTATTTT.

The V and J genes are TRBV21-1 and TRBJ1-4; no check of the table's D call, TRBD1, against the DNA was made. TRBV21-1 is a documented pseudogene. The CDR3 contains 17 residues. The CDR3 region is CASPFTLGQGFWVRLFF. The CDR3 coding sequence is TGTGCCAGCCCTTTTACTCTGGGACAGGGGTTTTGGGTTAGGCTGTTTTTT.

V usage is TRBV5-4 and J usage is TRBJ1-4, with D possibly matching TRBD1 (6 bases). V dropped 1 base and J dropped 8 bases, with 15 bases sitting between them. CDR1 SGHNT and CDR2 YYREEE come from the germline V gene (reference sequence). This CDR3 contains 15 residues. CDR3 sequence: CASSLSSQGGEKLFF. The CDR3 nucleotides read TGTGCCAGCAGCTTGTCGTCACAGGGCGGCGAAAAACTGTTTTTT.